Shown below are 2 T cell receptor beta chains from a single sample sequenced in a study of cytomegalovirus exposure and HLA in healthy donors (dated by TCRdb to 2015 to 2018). Libraries came from the immunoSEQ multiplex PCR assay. For the multiplex PCR, a mixture combining 60 forward primers for TCR Vbeta segments and 13 reverse primers for TCR Jbeta segments was used. Entries here come from immuneACCESS through TCRdb and include only in-frame sequences with V and J called. Some clones fail to appear in such tables; in the studies checked, an unresolved V gene covers under half of the shortfall, and the cause of the remainder is unknown. In this sample the table shows about 150,000 clones, approximately 80% of which occur a single time. The leading ten clones occupy roughly 5.3% of the sample. The source material was PBMCs. The receptor set was obtained from a woman in her 40s in good health and CMV-seropositive.

Written as DNA, the CDR3 is TGTGCCAGCAGTCCTCAGGGTGACTATGGCTACACCTTC. Its translation: CASSPQGDYGYTF. The chain links TRBV6-1 to TRBJ1-2; TRBD1 might be the D (5 bases). The CDR3 is 13 amino acids. The V end lost 5 bases, the J end lost 3 bases, and 10 bases lay between the germline ends. Germline CDR1 is MNHNS and CDR2 is SASEGT.

The CDR3 region is CAISDLPPVQPQHF. In DNA, the CDR3 is TGTGCCATCAGTGACCTCCCCCCGGTACAGCCCCAGCATTTT. This chain connects TRBV10-3 to TRBJ1-5; D gene ambiguous. The CDR3 spans 14 residues. V was pared by 3 bases and J by 7 bases, with 13 bases between. CDR1 ENHRY and CDR2 SYGVKD come from the germline V gene.